The 21 T cell receptor beta chains presented below share a single source sample, sequenced in a study of blood T cell repertoires in COVID-19. The data were produced by immunoSEQ multiplex PCR, yet TCRdb's version contains in-frame clones alone and is incomplete. The repertoire holds 200,000 to 250,000 clones, with approximately 86% as singletons. Input material: PBMCs or T cells enriched from blood (not recorded which). Receptors were obtained from a woman in her thirties who had been exposed to COVID-19.

The chain employs TRBV12-3 or TRBV12-4 and TRBJ1-1, with 8 bases matching TRBD1. The CDR3 extends over 13 amino acids. V gave up 6 bases and J gave up 4 bases; unmatched junction bases: 4. The CDR3 DNA sequence: TGTGCCAGCAGCGAAACAGGGGGCACTGAAGCTTTCTTT. It yields the protein CASSETGGTEAFF.

The CDR3 region has the DNA TGCGCCAGCAGCTTACAGGGCAGCTCTGGGGCCAACGTCCTGACTTTC. It translates to CASSLQGSSGANVLTF. The V gene is TRBV5-1, the J gene TRBJ2-6, with a possible D match to TRBD1 (6 bases). The length of the CDR3 is 16 residues. Germline V gene lookup returns CDR1 SGHRS and CDR2 YFSETQ. V gave up 2 bases and J gave up 0 bases, with 9 bases separating them.

This chain connects TRBV2 to TRBJ2-3; 10 nucleotides line up with TRBD2. The junction had 12 bases not matched to a gene; V was cut back by 3 bases and J by 6 bases. The germline gives CDR1 SNHLY, CDR2 FYNNEI. The length of the CDR3 is 17 residues. In DNA, the CDR3 is TGTGCCAGCAGTGATCCCTTCAGCGGGGGGGCAGGGGATACGCAGTATTTT. Protein sequence: CASSDPFSGGAGDTQYF.

The chain employs TRBV5-1 and TRBJ2-3; D may be TRBD1 (6 bases). Trimming removed 4 bases from V and 5 bases from J, with 11 bases in between. Germline V gives CDR1 SGHRS, CDR2 YFSETQ. This CDR3 contains 13 residues. This CDR3 is CASSRPDRDTQYF. The CDR3 DNA follows: TGCGCCAGCAGCCGACCGGACAGAGATACGCAGTATTTT.

V and J are TRBV6-5 and TRBJ2-2, with 7 bases identical to TRBD1. V dropped 2 bases and J dropped 0; count of bases not matched to a gene: 3. The CDR3 has 16 residues. Germline V lookup: CDR1 MNHEY, CDR2 SVGAGI. The CDR3 spells CASSYLGQTNTGELFF. CDR3 coding DNA: TGTGCCAGCAGTTACCTGGGACAGACGAACACCGGGGAGCTGTTTTTT.

The J gene is TRBJ1-2, the V gene TRBV29-1; possibly TRBD1 for D (5 bases). V was shortened by 1 base and J by 5 bases, with 11 bases between the two germline ends. This CDR3 is built from 13 residues. Per germline, CDR1 SQVTM and CDR2 ANQGSEA. The CDR3 spells CSVEGGEKYGYTF. The CDR3 DNA follows: TGCAGCGTTGAAGGGGGCGAAAAGTATGGCTACACCTTC.

This chain connects TRBV29-1 to TRBJ2-7; TRBD1 agrees at 11 bases. Germline V gene lookup returns CDR1 SQVTM and CDR2 ANQGSEA. Trimming removed 3 bases from V and 2 bases from J; junction bases left unmatched: 6. The CDR3 length is 15 residues. The CDR3 nucleotides read TGCAGCGTTGACTTAGGGACAGGGGGAACCTACGAGCAGTACTTC. It codes for CSVDLGTGGTYEQYF.

This rearrangement joins TRBV5-1 to TRBJ1-6; 8 bases map to TRBD1. This CDR3 spans 14 amino acids. Losses at the gene ends were 4 bases for V and 7 bases for J; bases not matched to a gene: 4. Germline CDR1 is SGHRS and CDR2 is YFSETQ. The CDR3 DNA is TGCGCCAGCAGCCCGACAGGGGACAATTCACCCCTCCACTTT. This sequence encodes CASSPTGDNSPLHF.

J is TRBJ1-1 and V is TRBV5-6; D uncertain. V gave up 2 bases and J gave up 8 bases, with 7 bases separating them. Germline CDR1 SGHDT, CDR2 YYEEEE. The CDR3 sequence is 11 residues long. This chain's CDR3 is CASSFYREAFF. DNA for the CDR3: TGTGCCAGCAGCTTTTACAGAGAAGCTTTCTTT. Drawing the rest from reference TRBV5-6 and TRBJ1-1, the complete variable domain is DAGVTQSPTHLIKTRGQQVTLRCSPKSGHDTVSWYQQALGQGPQFIFQYYEEEERQRGNFPDRFSGHQFPNYSSELNVNALLLGDSALYLCASSFYREAFFGQGTRLTVV.

This chain joins TRBV15 and TRBJ1-2; TRBD1 matches at 7 bases. The CDR3 has 15 amino acids. Germline CDR1 is LNHNV and CDR2 is YYDKDF (reference sequence). V was pared by 3 bases and J by 7 bases, with 11 bases of the junction left unmatched. The CDR3 region has the DNA TGTGCCACCAGCAGCCCTTCAGGGGGGCTCGCTGGCTACACCTTC. Translation gives CATSSPSGGLAGYTF.

This chain joins TRBV19 and TRBJ2-1, with 9 bases matching TRBD1. Unmatched junction bases numbered 7, after V lost 6 bases and J lost 7 bases. The CDR3 runs 14 residues. Germline CDR1 reads LNHDA; CDR2 reads SQIVND (reference sequence). The CDR3 reads CASRMTGGWNEQFF. DNA for the CDR3: TGTGCCAGTAGGATGACAGGGGGTTGGAATGAGCAGTTCTTC.

This clone was detected once. The genes are TRBV7-9 and TRBJ2-3; no reliable D call. The CDR3 is made up of 14 amino acids. Between the trimmed V and J ends, which lost 5 bases and 9 bases, there was a span of 18 bases. The germline CDR1 and CDR2 sequences are SEHNR and FQNEAQ (reference sequence). The CDR3 sequence: CASSEEVTVLTQYF. The CDR3 DNA sequence: TGTGCCAGCAGCGAAGAGGTTACGGTGTTAACGCAGTATTTT.

CDR3 sequence: CASSLQKSGYGYTF. The CDR3 DNA reads TGTGCCAGCAGCCTACAGAAAAGCGGGTATGGCTACACCTTC. The J gene is TRBJ1-2, the V gene TRBV6-2 or TRBV6-3; D not certain. Germline-derived CDR1 and CDR2 are MNHEY and SVGEGT. Trimming took off 6 bases at V and 5 bases at J, with 16 bases between the two ends. This CDR3 contains 14 residues.

This clone was picked up a small number of times. Other DNA sequences in the sample encode the same CDR3. The V call is TRBV20-1, the J call TRBJ1-2, with D possibly TRBD1 on 5 matching bases. Looked up from germline, CDR1 is DFQATT and CDR2 is SNEGSKA (reference sequence). This CDR3 is built from 11 residues. Trimming stripped 5 bases from V and 2 bases from J, with 6 bases between. DNA of the CDR3: TGCAGTGCTGACAGCAACTATGGCTACACCTTC. Its protein is CSADSNYGYTF.

The V and J genes are TRBV30 and TRBJ2-2; unclear D gene. In germline, CDR1 is GTSNPN, CDR2 SVGIG (reference sequence). V lost 0 bases to trimming and J lost 0 bases, with 8 bases between them. The CDR3 extends over 15 amino acids. The CDR3 bases are TGTGCCTGGAGTGTGGGCGCGACGAACACCGGGGAGCTGTTTTTT. Amino acids: CAWSVGATNTGELFF.

The chain joins TRBV30 to TRBJ2-6; the match to TRBD1 covers 7 bases. Germline values: CDR1 GTSNPN, CDR2 SVGIG (reference sequence). The CDR3 is 17 residues long. V dropped 0 bases and J dropped 3; count of bases not matched to a gene: 8. CDR3 in DNA: TGTGCCTGGAGTGTACAGAGGGGGCCAGGTGGGGCCAACGTCCTGACTTTC. It translates to CAWSVQRGPGGANVLTF.

The chain has TRBV5-8 and TRBJ1-5, with 7 bases matching TRBD1. CDR3 length equals 15 residues. V was pared by 0 bases and J by 5 bases, with 5 bases of the junction left unmatched. CDR1 is SGHTS and CDR2 is YDEGEE in the germline V gene. The CDR3 nucleotides are TGTGCCAGCAGCTTGGCAGGGGGATCTCATCAGCCCCAGCATTTT. Translation: CASSLAGGSHQPQHF.

The chain recombines TRBV3-1 (or the pseudogene TRBV3-2) with TRBJ1-6, with TRBD1 as a possible D gene (5 bases). Trimming left V 2 bases short and J 5 bases short, with 7 bases between. This CDR3 is 14 amino acids long. Looked up from germline, CDR1 is LGHDT and CDR2 is YNNKEL (reference sequence). CDR3 protein: CASSQRGDNSPLHF. As DNA, the CDR3 is TGTGCCAGCAGCCAACGGGGGGATAATTCACCCCTCCACTTT.

This chain joins TRBV9 and TRBJ2-7, with TRBD2 identical over 11 bases. Germline V gene sequence: CDR1 SGDLS, CDR2 YYNGEE. The CDR3 runs 16 residues. J gave up 3 bases and V 0 bases, and 5 bases lay outside the gene matches. In nucleotides, the CDR3 is TGTGCCAGCAGCGTAGGGGCTAGCGGGGGGAGCTACGAGCAGTACTTC. This codes for CASSVGASGGSYEQYF.

CDR3 region: CASSPKLKGQGVMGSGNTIYF. DNA for the CDR3: TGTGCCAGCAGCCCCAAGCTCAAGGGCCAGGGGGTTATGGGCTCTGGAAACACCATATATTTT. The V gene is TRBV3-1 (or the pseudogene TRBV3-2), the J gene TRBJ1-3, with 7 nucleotides matching TRBD1. With V trimmed by 4 bases and J by 0 bases, 21 bases remained unmatched. Germline V gene lookup returns CDR1 LGHDT and CDR2 YNNKEL (reference sequence). CDR3 length: 21 residues.

On this clone: The junction departs from the called germline gene at one end, perhaps through a read error. This sequence joins TRBV7-6 and TRBJ1-2; D perhaps matches TRBD1 (5 bases). This CDR3 is 15 amino acids long. Germline loops: CDR1 SGHVS, CDR2 FNYEAQ. The CDR3 here is CASSLLGGEAFLPPF. CDR3 coding DNA: TGTGCCAGCAGCTTATTGGGGGGAGAAGCCTTTTTGCCACCCTTC.